The rows below give T cell receptor beta chains drawn from one sample of a study of blood T cell repertoires in COVID-19. Method: immunoSEQ multiplex PCR; TCRdb's copy keeps in-frame clones and lacks some. The table lists approximately 270,000 clones, roughly nine tenths of them singletons. Sequenced sample: peripheral blood. The origin of the receptors is a man in his fifties with acute or convalescent COVID-19. CDR3s include the opening cysteine and the closing phenylalanine or tryptophan. Fields, in order: CDR3 protein, CDR3 DNA, CDR3 length, V gene, J gene, clone size, D gene. D genes are given only for firm matches. Size is stated for part of the rows, as once, few or many counts, or as a class when the clone is expanded.

CDR3: CASSPVAVETQYF
DNA: TGTGCCAGCAGCCCCGTGGCAGTGGAGACCCAGTACTTC
length: 13
V: TRBV3-1/TRBV3-2
J: TRBJ2-5
size: .
D: .

CDR3: CAWSVLGGNYGYTF
DNA: TGTGCCTGGAGTGTACTCGGAGGAAACTATGGCTACACCTTC
length: 14
V: TRBV30
J: TRBJ1-2
size: once
D: .

CDR3: CASSPAGLSLVENSYNSPLHF
DNA: TGTGCCAGCTCACCTGCCGGACTTTCCTTGGTGGAGAACTCCTATAATTCACCCCTCCACTTT
length: 21
V: TRBV18
J: TRBJ1-6
size: .
D: .

CDR3: CASSRDPWTSGGPGTDTQYF
DNA: TGTGCCAGCAGCCGCGACCCCTGGACTAGCGGGGGGCCCGGGACAGATACGCAGTATTTT
length: 20
V: TRBV4-2
J: TRBJ2-3
size: .
D: TRBD2

CDR3: CASSAGRAANSPLHF
DNA: TGTGCCAGTAGTGCTGGCCGTGCGGCTAATTCACCCCTCCACTTT
length: 15
V: TRBV19
J: TRBJ1-6
size: .
D: .

CDR3: CASSYGGPPGETQYF
DNA: TGTGCCAGCAGTTACGGAGGGCCTCCGGGAGAGACCCAGTACTTC
length: 15
V: TRBV6-6
J: TRBJ2-5
size: .
D: .

CDR3: CASGRTKVYNEQFF
DNA: TGTGCCAGCGGGAGGACGAAGGTCTACAATGAGCAGTTCTTC
length: 14
V: TRBV5-8
J: TRBJ2-1
size: .
D: .

CDR3: CASRGDRIYEQYF
DNA: TGTGCCAGCAGGGGGGACAGGATTTACGAGCAGTACTTC
length: 13
V: TRBV6-6
J: TRBJ2-7
size: .
D: TRBD1

CDR3: CASSLTASRTDTQYF
DNA: TGTGCCAGCAGCTTAACGGCTAGCCGCACAGATACGCAGTATTTT
length: 15
V: TRBV7-3
J: TRBJ2-3
size: .
D: .

CDR3: CAIRQGSNQPQHF
DNA: TGTGCCATCAGACAGGGTAGCAATCAGCCCCAGCATTTT
length: 13
V: TRBV10-3
J: TRBJ1-5
size: .
D: .

CDR3: CASIKIPRTPYGYTF
DNA: TGTGCCAGCATCAAAATCCCCAGGACTCCCTATGGCTACACCTTC
length: 15
V: TRBV7-9
J: TRBJ1-2
size: .
D: .

CDR3: CAWSAWSQGATQYF
DNA: TGTGCCTGGAGTGCTTGGTCCCAAGGGGCGACCCAGTACTTC
length: 14
V: TRBV30
J: TRBJ2-5
size: .
D: .

CDR3: CASSPEQGGHTEAFF
DNA: TGTGCCAGCTCACCGGAGCAGGGAGGGCACACTGAAGCTTTCTTT
length: 15
V: TRBV18
J: TRBJ1-1
size: few
D: .

CDR3: CASSHTGTGANEAFF
DNA: TGTGCCAGCAGCCACACCGGGACAGGGGCGAATGAAGCTTTCTTT
length: 15
V: TRBV3-1/TRBV3-2
J: TRBJ1-1
size: .
D: TRBD1

CDR3: CASSGQAPNYGYTF
DNA: TGTGCCAGCAGTGGGCAGGCCCCTAACTATGGCTACACCTTC
length: 14
V: TRBV2
J: TRBJ1-2
size: .
D: .

CDR3: CAWSPGSRVDNEQFF
DNA: TGTGCCTGGAGCCCAGGGTCAAGGGTGGACAATGAGCAGTTCTTC
length: 15
V: TRBV30
J: TRBJ2-1
size: once
D: .

CDR3: CASRTQTGRSFF
DNA: TGTGCCAGCAGAACCCAGACAGGGAGATCTTTCTTT
length: 12
V: TRBV12-3/TRBV12-4
J: TRBJ1-1
size: .
D: TRBD1

CDR3: CASSLEQETQYF
DNA: TGTGCCAGCTCACTAGAGCAAGAGACCCAGTACTTC
length: 12
V: TRBV18
J: TRBJ2-5
size: .
D: .

CDR3: CAWGRDIKSYEQYF
DNA: TGTGCCTGGGGCCGGGACATTAAATCCTACGAGCAGTACTTC
length: 14
V: TRBV30
J: TRBJ2-7
size: once
D: .

CDR3: CATRGVDGYTF
DNA: TGTGCCACCAGGGGCGTCGATGGCTACACCTTC
length: 11
V: TRBV24-1
J: TRBJ1-2
size: .
D: .

CDR3: CASSGQGAPKTAYNEQFF
DNA: TGTGCCAGCAGCGGCCAGGGGGCGCCCAAAACTGCCTACAATGAGCAGTTCTTC
length: 18
V: TRBV3-1/TRBV3-2
J: TRBJ2-1
size: .
D: TRBD1

CDR3: CASSQDPTVGSPLHF
DNA: TGTGCCAGCAGCCAAGATCCCACAGTGGGCTCACCCCTCCACTTT
length: 15
V: TRBV4-2
J: TRBJ1-6
size: .
D: .

CDR3: CASSVRRDYGYTF
DNA: TGTGCCAGTAGTGTCCGACGGGACTATGGCTACACCTTC
length: 13
V: TRBV19
J: TRBJ1-2
size: .
D: .

CDR3: CASSQEAGLGGYTF
DNA: TGCGCCAGCAGCCAAGAGGCCGGACTGGGTGGCTACACCTTC
length: 14
V: TRBV4-1
J: TRBJ1-2
size: .
D: .

CDR3: CAIRGGKRPGNTIYF
DNA: TGTGCCATCAGGGGGGGTAAAAGGCCTGGAAACACCATATATTTT
length: 15
V: TRBV10-3
J: TRBJ1-3
size: .
D: .

CDR3: CASSYSTGEIYGYTF
DNA: TGTGCCAGCAGTTACTCGACAGGGGAGATCTATGGCTACACCTTC
length: 15
V: TRBV6-5
J: TRBJ1-2
size: .
D: TRBD1

CDR3: CASRSLAGGITDTQYF
DNA: TGTGCCAGTAGGTCACTAGCGGGGGGAATCACAGATACGCAGTATTTT
length: 16
V: TRBV19
J: TRBJ2-3
size: .
D: TRBD2

CDR3: CASSLGQGSYEQYF
DNA: TGTGCCAGCAGCTTGGGACAGGGCTCCTACGAGCAGTACTTC
length: 14
V: TRBV5-5
J: TRBJ2-7
size: .
D: TRBD1

CDR3: CATSGSGGYNEQFF
DNA: TGTGCCACCAGTGGTAGCGGGGGCTACAATGAGCAGTTCTTC
length: 14
V: TRBV24-1
J: TRBJ2-1
size: .
D: TRBD2

CDR3: CASSLRDTETQYF
DNA: TGTGCCAGCAGCTTGCGGGACACAGAGACCCAGTACTTC
length: 13
V: TRBV5-6
J: TRBJ2-5
size: .
D: .

CDR3: CASSENSPLHF
DNA: TGTGCCAGCAGCGAGAATTCACCCCTCCACTTT
length: 11
V: TRBV6-5
J: TRBJ1-6
size: .
D: .

CDR3: CASSLYGLGETSF
DNA: TGTGCCAGCAGCTTATATGGTCTGGGGGAGACTAGCTTC
length: 13
V: TRBV11-2
J: TRBJ1-2
size: few
D: .

CDR3: CASSSTSGGPQETQYF
DNA: TGCGCCAGCAGCTCCACTAGCGGGGGACCCCAAGAGACCCAGTACTTC
length: 16
V: TRBV5-1
J: TRBJ2-5
size: .
D: TRBD2